This TCR beta chain was captured by sequencing in a study of OX40 agonist ivuxolimab in advanced cancers. Sequencing was performed with immunoSEQ multiplex PCR; in TCRdb, only in-frame clones are kept and a portion is missing. This repertoire shows about 26,000 clones, roughly 90% found once; its top ten account for about 20%. The CDR3 sequence is 18 residues long. From germline, CDR1 is LGHNA and CDR2 YNFKEQ. With 0 bases removed from V and 1 base from J, the gap between germline ends came to 16 bases. Specimen: CD4+ or CD8+ T cells sorted from blood, collected in a trial of the OX40 agonist ivuxolimab. The source of this sequence is an adult with an advanced solid tumor such as melanoma, head and neck, liver or kidney cancer. This chain connects TRBV4-2 to TRBJ2-1; D is unresolved. CDR3 residues: CASSQDLEELYSYNEQFF. As DNA, the CDR3 is TGTGCCAGCAGCCAAGATCTCGAAGAGTTGTATTCCTACAATGAGCAGTTCTTC.